This T cell receptor beta chain is from a study of early T cells in non-severe SARS-CoV-2 infection. Each CDR3 protein gets one entry after TCRdb re-called the 5' RACE reads with MiXCR. The sample yields 50,000 to 75,000 distinct CDR3 sequences, approximately 8.8% seen once. Germline V gives CDR1 LGHNA, CDR2 YNFKEQ. With V trimmed by 0 bases and J by 4 bases, 4 bases remained unmatched. This CDR3 region has 16 residues. This clonotype occurred many times. Sequenced here: whole blood, sampled at baseline. This sequence originates from an adult who was a healthcare worker with PCR-confirmed SARS-CoV-2 infection or an uninfected control (not recorded which). The chain carries TRBV4-2 and TRBJ2-1, with TRBD2 matching over 9 bases. CDR3 amino acids: CASSQETSGIYNEQFF. DNA for the CDR3: TGTGCCAGCAGCCAAGAGACTAGCGGTATTTACAATGAGCAGTTCTTC.